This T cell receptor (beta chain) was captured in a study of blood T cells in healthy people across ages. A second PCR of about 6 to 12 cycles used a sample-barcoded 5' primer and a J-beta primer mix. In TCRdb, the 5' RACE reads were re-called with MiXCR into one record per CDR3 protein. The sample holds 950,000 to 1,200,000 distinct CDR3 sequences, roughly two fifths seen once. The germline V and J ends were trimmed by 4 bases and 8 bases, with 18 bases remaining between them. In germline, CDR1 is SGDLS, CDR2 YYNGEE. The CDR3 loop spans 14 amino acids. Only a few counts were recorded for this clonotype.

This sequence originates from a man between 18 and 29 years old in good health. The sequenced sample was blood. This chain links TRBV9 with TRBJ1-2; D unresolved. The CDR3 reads CASSPYSRREGYTF. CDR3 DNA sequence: TGTGCCAGCAGCCCTTATTCTCGTCGCGAGGGCTACACCTTC.